These 23 T cell receptor beta chains originate from one sample sequenced in a study of shared clonotypes between healthy human individuals. This table comes from immunoSEQ multiplex PCR, and its TCRdb copy is limited to in-frame clones, with some not included. This sample has fewer than 2.5 million clones, with approximately 94% found just once. Material: naive CD4+ T cells from PBMCs. Subset: CD45RA+ positively selected. The receptors originated from a man aged 18 to 29 in good health. Some clones in this sample may be carry-over from other donors' samples.

The chain uses TRBV18 and TRBJ2-1, with a possible D match to TRBD2 (6 bases). Germline assignment: CDR1 KGHSH and CDR2 LQKENI. This CDR3 has 17 residues. Trimming removed 1 base at V and 3 bases at J, with 16 bases between. In DNA form, the CDR3 reads TGTGCCAGCTCACCACGGCGTATCGGGGGTGGCTACAATGAGCAGTTCTTC. This sequence encodes CASSPRRIGGGYNEQFF.

V is TRBV5-4 and J is TRBJ2-3, with D tentatively TRBD1 (6 bases). Per the germline V gene, CDR1 is SGHNT and CDR2 is YYREEE (reference sequence). Deletions cut 0 bases from V and 3 bases from J, with 17 bases between. The CDR3 is 17 residues long. CDR3 protein: CASSLAGGGHLTDTQYF. The CDR3 DNA sequence: TGTGCCAGCAGCTTGGCTGGGGGCGGGCACTTGACAGATACGCAGTATTTT.

The chain uses TRBV28 and TRBJ2-3; TRBD2 matches at 10 bases. This CDR3 comprises 17 residues. Trimming cost V 4 bases and J 8 bases; bases outside gene matches: 15. Per the germline V gene, CDR1 is MDHEN and CDR2 is SYDVKM. The CDR3 protein is CASSYDPYGIAGGTQYF. In nucleotides, the CDR3 is TGTGCCAGCAGTTACGACCCCTATGGGATAGCGGGAGGTACGCAGTATTTT. The full variable domain, with the rest looked up from reference TRBV28 and TRBJ2-3, is DVKVTQSSRYLVKRTGEKVFLECVQDMDHENMFWYRQDPGLGLRLIYFSYDVKMKEKGDIPEGYSVSREKKERFSLILESASTNQTSMYLCASSYDPYGIAGGTQYFGPGTRLTVL.

The V gene is TRBV5-6, the J gene TRBJ2-5, with D possibly TRBD1 on 7 matching bases. Trimming removed 1 base from V and 4 bases from J, with 20 bases in between. Germline loops: CDR1 SGHDT, CDR2 YYEEEE. The CDR3 sequence is 17 residues long. The CDR3 nucleotides read TGTGCCAGCAGCTTGAGGGTGCAACAGGGGAGGAGAGAGACCCAGTACTTC. The encoded protein is CASSLRVQQGRRETQYF.

This clone came up once. The chain joins TRBV18 to TRBJ1-2; TRBD1 might be the D (5 bases). This CDR3 contains 13 residues. V dropped 3 bases and J dropped 10 bases, with 15 bases sitting between them. CDR1 and CDR2 (germline): KGHSH, LQKENI. CDR3 bases: TGTGCCAGCTCACCCGACAGACCTTCGGTCTACACCTTC. Encoded protein: CASSPDRPSVYTF.

This clone was detected once. The chain links TRBV4-3 to TRBJ1-3; D might be TRBD1 (5 bases). The CDR3 contains 16 residues. Per germline, CDR1 LGHNA and CDR2 YSLEER. V was trimmed by 0 bases and J by 4 bases, leaving 13 bases between them. This CDR3 is CASSQDWQGLGNTIYF. CDR3 bases: TGCGCCAGCAGCCAAGATTGGCAGGGACTAGGAAACACCATATATTTT.

The chain employs TRBV7-8 and TRBJ1-1; D remains ambiguous. In germline, CDR1 is SGHVS, CDR2 FQNEAQ. This CDR3 has 15 amino acids. The V gene lost 0 bases and the J gene lost 2 bases, with 10 bases spanning the gap. The CDR3 loop reads CASSLALAVNTEAFF. CDR3 bases: TGTGCCAGCAGCTTAGCGCTGGCAGTAAACACTGAAGCTTTCTTT.

The chain carries TRBV4-2 and TRBJ2-7; unclear D gene. With 0 bases removed from V and 2 bases from J, the gap between germline ends came to 5 bases. CDR3 length: 13 amino acids. Germline V gene lookup returns CDR1 LGHNA and CDR2 YNFKEQ. CDR3 amino acids: CASSQDRAYEQYF. The CDR3 bases are TGTGCCAGCAGCCAAGATCGGGCCTACGAGCAGTACTTC.

The chain links TRBV28 to TRBJ2-7, with 14 bases that match TRBD2. Trimming at V came to 6 bases and at J to 7 bases, leaving 14 bases not matched to a gene. The V gene's germline CDR1 is MDHEN and CDR2 SYDVKM. The CDR3 extends over 17 amino acids. The DNA for the CDR3 is TGTGCCAGCAGAGGGACTAGCGGGAGCCTCTCTCCGGGGGAGCAGTACTTC. Encoded protein: CASRGTSGSLSPGEQYF.

The chain recombines TRBV4-1 with TRBJ2-5; a weak D match, TRBD2 (5 bases). The CDR3 has 14 residues. The V end was cut by 1 base, the J end by 1 base, with 7 bases between. CDR1 is MGHRA and CDR2 is YSYEKL in the germline V gene. CDR3 residues: CASSQAGFQETQYF. CDR3 bases: TGCGCCAGCAGCCAAGCGGGGTTCCAAGAGACCCAGTACTTC.

This clone was observed a handful of times. The chain uses TRBV27 and TRBJ2-7; a weak D match, TRBD1 (6 bases). V was trimmed by 5 bases and J by 6 bases, leaving 20 bases between them. CDR3 length: 15 residues. Germline lookup yields CDR1 MNHEY and CDR2 SMNVEV (reference sequence). CDR3 sequence (DNA): TGTGCCAGCAGTCCTCCAGGGGCCGGTAGACGCGAGCAGTACTTC. Its protein product is CASSPPGAGRREQYF.

As regards this clone: The identical CDR3 is also encoded by other nucleotide sequences in the sample. This CDR3 reads CASSLVAGQEQFF. The CDR3 coding sequence is TGTGCCAGCAGCTTAGTAGCCGGCCAAGAGCAGTTCTTC. This chain uses TRBV7-2 with TRBJ2-1; the D is unclear. CDR3 length: 13 residues. In germline, CDR1 is SGHTA, CDR2 FQGNSA. Trimming took off 1 base at V and 10 bases at J, with 11 bases between the two ends.

This clone was counted once. The chain is built from TRBV9 and TRBJ1-2; the D gene is possibly TRBD1 (6 bases). Trimming took off 3 bases at V and 7 bases at J, with 16 bases between the two ends. Germline CDR1 reads SGDLS; CDR2 reads YYNGEE. The CDR3 is 14 residues long. The CDR3 DNA is TGTGCCAGCAGCGCTAGTGTGGGGGCACTTGGCTACACCTTC. It translates to CASSASVGALGYTF.

This chain connects TRBV7-3 to TRBJ2-1; no definite D call. The CDR3 runs to 14 residues. V shed 1 base and J shed 2 bases, with 6 bases lying between them. Germline V CDR1 and CDR2: SGHTA, FQGTGA. CDR3 DNA sequence: TGTGCCAGCAGCTTAAGTACAACCTACAATGAGCAGTTCTTC. The encoded protein is CASSLSTTYNEQFF.

The chain links TRBV7-3 to TRBJ2-3; D not resolved. The CDR3 contains 13 residues. Germline V gene data show CDR1 as SGHTA and CDR2 as FQGTGA. With 4 bases removed from V and 0 bases from J, the gap between germline ends came to 5 bases. The CDR3 here is CASSWVSTDTQYF. CDR3 DNA: TGTGCCAGCAGCTGGGTGAGCACAGATACGCAGTATTTT.

The chain links TRBV28 to TRBJ1-1; TRBD1 is a possible D gene (5 bases). Germline lookup yields CDR1 MDHEN and CDR2 SYDVKM. The V gene lost 7 bases and the J gene lost 3 bases, with 18 bases spanning the gap. This CDR3 has 15 amino acids. The CDR3 DNA follows: TGTGCCAGCAACCTCTACGGGGGGGAGGACACTGAAGCTTTCTTT. Translated, it gives CASNLYGGEDTEAFF.

Points on this clone: Other DNA sequences in the sample encode the same CDR3. The J gene is TRBJ2-1, the V gene TRBV30; TRBD2 matches at 7 bases. The CDR3 has 14 amino acids. V trimming: 3 bases; J trimming: 0 bases; junction bases outside the gene matches: 2. CDR1 is GTSNPN and CDR2 is SVGIG in the germline V gene (reference sequence). Written as DNA, the CDR3 is TGTGCCTGGAGGGGCGGGAGCTCCTACAATGAGCAGTTCTTC. Translation gives CAWRGGSSYNEQFF.

The sample holds one count of this clone. This chain joins TRBV5-5 and TRBJ2-5; D may correspond to TRBD1 or TRBD2 (5 bases each). V was cut by 4 bases and J by 4 bases, with 17 bases left in between. The germline V gene has CDR1 SGHKS and CDR2 YYEKEE (reference sequence). This CDR3 has 15 amino acids. The CDR3 region has the DNA TGTGCCAGCAGCGACCGGGACGGCGGCCGAGAGACCCAGTACTTC. This translates into CASSDRDGGRETQYF. Based on the CDR3 plus reference TRBV5-5 and TRBJ2-5, the full variable domain is DAGVTQSPTHLIKTRGQQVTLRCSPISGHKSVSWYQQVLGQGPQFIFQYYEKEERGRGNFPDRFSARQFPNYSSELNVNALLLGDSALYLCASSDRDGGRETQYFGPGTRLLVL.

This clone was recorded a few times. This chain joins TRBV18 and TRBJ1-1, with D uncertain. The CDR3 has 13 residues. V was trimmed by 4 bases and J by 5 bases, leaving 11 bases between them. The germline gives CDR1 KGHSH, CDR2 LQKENI. CDR3 in DNA: TGTGCCAGCTCACAAGACCCGGGGACTGAAGCTTTCTTT. Amino acid sequence: CASSQDPGTEAFF.

Points on this clone: Other DNA sequences in the same sample also yield this CDR3. This chain connects TRBV6-5 to TRBJ1-6, with no clear D. The CDR3 has 12 residues. The V end lost 6 bases, the J end lost 9 bases, and 9 bases lay between the germline ends. The germline gives CDR1 MNHEY, CDR2 SVGAGI. CDR3 region: CASSQLGSPLHF. In nucleotides, the CDR3 is TGTGCCAGCAGCCAACTGGGTTCACCCCTCCACTTT.

This chain links TRBV6-6 with TRBJ1-2; D gene ambiguous. CDR3 size: 13 residues. Germline V gene data show CDR1 as MNHNY and CDR2 as SVGAGI (reference sequence). V dropped 2 bases and J dropped 3 bases, with 7 bases sitting between them. The CDR3 nucleotides are TGTGCCAGCAGTTACGCCGGGGACTATGGCTACACCTTC. Its protein product is CASSYAGDYGYTF.

A single count supports this clone. The same CDR3 can be traced to other DNA sequences in this sample. The chain joins TRBV29-1 to TRBJ2-5; 7 nucleotides line up with TRBD2. The germline V gene has CDR1 SQVTM and CDR2 ANQGSEA. The V segment lost 6 bases and the J segment 5 bases; nucleotides outside the gene matches: 6. The CDR3 covers 12 residues. DNA of the CDR3: TGCAGCGTGGGGGGAGGGGCGGAGACCCAGTACTTC. It specifies CSVGGGAETQYF. The complete variable domain, with remaining parts taken from reference TRBV29-1 and TRBJ2-5, reads SAVISQKPSRDICQRGTSLTIQCQVDSQVTMMFWYRQQPGQSLTLIATANQGSEATYESGFVIDKFPISRPNLTFSTLTVSNMSPEDSSIYLCSVGGGAETQYFGPGTRLLVL.

This clone was detected once. The rearrangement uses TRBV6-5 and TRBJ1-1; 8 bases line up with TRBD1. In germline, CDR1 is MNHEY, CDR2 SVGAGI. The J segment lost 1 base and the V segment lost 7 bases, leaving 8 bases of the junction unmatched. The length of the CDR3 is 15 residues. For the CDR3, the DNA is TGTGCCAGCAACGGGACAGGCGCCTCGAACACTGAAGCTTTCTTT. Translating gives CASNGTGASNTEAFF.